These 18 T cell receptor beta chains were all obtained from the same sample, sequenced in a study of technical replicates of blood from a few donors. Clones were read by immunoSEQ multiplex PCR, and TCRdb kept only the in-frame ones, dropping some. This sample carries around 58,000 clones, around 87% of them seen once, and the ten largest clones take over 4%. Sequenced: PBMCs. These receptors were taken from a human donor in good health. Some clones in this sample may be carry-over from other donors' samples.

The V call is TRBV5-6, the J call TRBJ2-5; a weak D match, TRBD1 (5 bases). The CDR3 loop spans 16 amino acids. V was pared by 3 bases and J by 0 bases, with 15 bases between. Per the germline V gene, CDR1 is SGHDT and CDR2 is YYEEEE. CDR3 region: CASSSVWGEYQETQYF. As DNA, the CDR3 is TGTGCCAGCAGCTCTGTATGGGGCGAGTACCAAGAGACCCAGTACTTC.

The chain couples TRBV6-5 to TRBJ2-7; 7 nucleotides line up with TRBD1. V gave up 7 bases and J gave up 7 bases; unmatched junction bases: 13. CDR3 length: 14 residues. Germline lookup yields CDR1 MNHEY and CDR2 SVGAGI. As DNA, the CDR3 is TGTGCCAGCACCTTTAATACAGGGGCCATTGAGCAGTACTTC. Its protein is CASTFNTGAIEQYF.

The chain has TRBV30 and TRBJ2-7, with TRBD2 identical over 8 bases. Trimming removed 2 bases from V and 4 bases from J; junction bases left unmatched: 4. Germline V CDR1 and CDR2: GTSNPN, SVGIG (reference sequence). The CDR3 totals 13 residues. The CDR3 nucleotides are TGTGCCTGGAGTAGCGGGAGAAGATACGAGCAGTACTTC. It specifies CAWSSGRRYEQYF.

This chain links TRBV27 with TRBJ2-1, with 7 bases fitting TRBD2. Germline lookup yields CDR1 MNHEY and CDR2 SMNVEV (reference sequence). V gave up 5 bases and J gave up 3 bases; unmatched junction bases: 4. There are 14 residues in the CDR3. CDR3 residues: CASSIRDYYNEQFF. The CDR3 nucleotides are TGTGCCAGCAGTATCAGGGACTACTACAATGAGCAGTTCTTC.

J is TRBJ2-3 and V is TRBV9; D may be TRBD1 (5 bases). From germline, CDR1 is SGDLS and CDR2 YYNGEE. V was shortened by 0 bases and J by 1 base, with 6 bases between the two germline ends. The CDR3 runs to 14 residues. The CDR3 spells CASSVVGGTDTQYF. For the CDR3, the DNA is TGTGCCAGCAGCGTAGTAGGGGGCACAGATACGCAGTATTTT.

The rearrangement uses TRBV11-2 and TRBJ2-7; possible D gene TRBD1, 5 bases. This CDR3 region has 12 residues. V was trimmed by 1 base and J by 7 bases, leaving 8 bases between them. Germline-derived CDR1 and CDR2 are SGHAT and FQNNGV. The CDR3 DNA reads TGTGCCAGCAGCTTAGGGTACAGGGAGCAGTACTTC. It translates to CASSLGYREQYF.

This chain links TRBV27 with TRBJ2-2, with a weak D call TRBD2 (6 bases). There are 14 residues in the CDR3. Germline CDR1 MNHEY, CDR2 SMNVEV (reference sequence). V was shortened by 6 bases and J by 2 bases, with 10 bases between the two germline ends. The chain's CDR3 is CASSVDYNTGELFF. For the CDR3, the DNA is TGTGCCAGCAGCGTGGACTATAACACCGGGGAGCTGTTTTTT.

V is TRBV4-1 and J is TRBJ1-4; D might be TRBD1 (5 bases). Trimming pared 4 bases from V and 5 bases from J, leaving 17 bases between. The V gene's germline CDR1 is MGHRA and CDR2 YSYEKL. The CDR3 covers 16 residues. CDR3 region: CASSRGAGRENEKLFF. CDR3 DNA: TGCGCCAGCAGCCGTGGAGCAGGGAGGGAAAATGAAAAACTGTTTTTT.

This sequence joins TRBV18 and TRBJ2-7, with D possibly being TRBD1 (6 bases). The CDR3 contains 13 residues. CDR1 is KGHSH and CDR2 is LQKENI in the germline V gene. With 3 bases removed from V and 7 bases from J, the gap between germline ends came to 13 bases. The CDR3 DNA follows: TGTGCCAGCTCACCTAGGGGGTTTGAGGAGCAGTACTTC. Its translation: CASSPRGFEEQYF.

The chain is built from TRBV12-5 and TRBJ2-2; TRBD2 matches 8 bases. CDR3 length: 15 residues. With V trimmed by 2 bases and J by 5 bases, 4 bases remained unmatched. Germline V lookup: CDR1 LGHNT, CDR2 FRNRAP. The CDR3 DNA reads TGTGCTAGTGGTTTGACTAGCGGCCCTACCGGGGAGCTGTTTTTT. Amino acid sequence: CASGLTSGPTGELFF.

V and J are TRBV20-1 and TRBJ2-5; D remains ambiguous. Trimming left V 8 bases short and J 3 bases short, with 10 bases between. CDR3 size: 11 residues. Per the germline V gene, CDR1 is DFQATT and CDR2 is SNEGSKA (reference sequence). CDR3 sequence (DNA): TGCAGTCTAGGTCACAAAGAGACCCAGTACTTC. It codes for CSLGHKETQYF.

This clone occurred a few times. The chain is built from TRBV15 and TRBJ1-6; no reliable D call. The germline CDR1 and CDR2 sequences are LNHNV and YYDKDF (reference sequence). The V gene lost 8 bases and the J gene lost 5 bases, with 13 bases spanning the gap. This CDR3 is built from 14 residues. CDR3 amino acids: CATGDRGNNSPLHF. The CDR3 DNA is TGTGCCACCGGGGATCGGGGTAATAATTCACCCCTCCACTTT.

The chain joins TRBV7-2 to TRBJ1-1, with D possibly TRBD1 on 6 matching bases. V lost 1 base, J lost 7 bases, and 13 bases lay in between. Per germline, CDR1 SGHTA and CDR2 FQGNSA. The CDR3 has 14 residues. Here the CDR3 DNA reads TGTGCCAGCAGCTTAGAGGGGACAAGCGGTGAAGCTTTCTTT. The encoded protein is CASSLEGTSGEAFF.

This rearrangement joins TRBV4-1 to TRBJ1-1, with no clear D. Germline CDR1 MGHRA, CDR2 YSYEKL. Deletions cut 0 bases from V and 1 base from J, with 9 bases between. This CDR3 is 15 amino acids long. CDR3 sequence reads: CASSQEATWNTEAFF. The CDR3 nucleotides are TGCGCCAGCAGCCAAGAAGCGACGTGGAACACTGAAGCTTTCTTT.

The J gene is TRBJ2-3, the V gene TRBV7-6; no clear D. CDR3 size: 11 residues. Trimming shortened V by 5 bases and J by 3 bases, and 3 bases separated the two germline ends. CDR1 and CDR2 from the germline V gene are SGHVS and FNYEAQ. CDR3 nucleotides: TGTGCCAGCAGCCTGACAGATACGCAGTATTTT. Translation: CASSLTDTQYF.

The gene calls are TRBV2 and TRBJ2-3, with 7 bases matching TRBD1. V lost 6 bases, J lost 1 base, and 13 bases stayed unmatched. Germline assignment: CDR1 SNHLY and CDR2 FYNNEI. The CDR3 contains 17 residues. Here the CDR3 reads CASSLRDSGECTDTQYF. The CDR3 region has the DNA TGTGCCAGCAGCCTCCGGGACAGCGGTGAGTGCACAGATACGCAGTATTTT. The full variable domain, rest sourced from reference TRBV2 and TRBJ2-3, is EPEVTQTPSHQVTQMGQEVILRCVPISNHLYFYWYRQILGQKVEFLVSFYNNEISEKSEIFDDQFSVERPDGSNFTLKIRSTKLEDSAMYFCASSLRDSGECTDTQYFGPGTRLTVL.

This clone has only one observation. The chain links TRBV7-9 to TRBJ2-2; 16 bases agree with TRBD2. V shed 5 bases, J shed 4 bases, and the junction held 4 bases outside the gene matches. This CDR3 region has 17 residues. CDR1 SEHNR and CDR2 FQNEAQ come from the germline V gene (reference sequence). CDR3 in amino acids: CASSPGLAGGPTGELFF. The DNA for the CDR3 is TGTGCCAGCAGCCCGGGACTAGCGGGGGGGCCCACCGGGGAGCTGTTTTTT.

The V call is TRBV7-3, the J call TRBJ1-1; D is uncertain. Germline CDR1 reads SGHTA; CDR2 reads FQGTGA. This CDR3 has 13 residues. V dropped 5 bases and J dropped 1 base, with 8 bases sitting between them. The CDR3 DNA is TGTGCCAGCAGCCCCACTCGGAACACTGAAGCTTTCTTT. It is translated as CASSPTRNTEAFF.